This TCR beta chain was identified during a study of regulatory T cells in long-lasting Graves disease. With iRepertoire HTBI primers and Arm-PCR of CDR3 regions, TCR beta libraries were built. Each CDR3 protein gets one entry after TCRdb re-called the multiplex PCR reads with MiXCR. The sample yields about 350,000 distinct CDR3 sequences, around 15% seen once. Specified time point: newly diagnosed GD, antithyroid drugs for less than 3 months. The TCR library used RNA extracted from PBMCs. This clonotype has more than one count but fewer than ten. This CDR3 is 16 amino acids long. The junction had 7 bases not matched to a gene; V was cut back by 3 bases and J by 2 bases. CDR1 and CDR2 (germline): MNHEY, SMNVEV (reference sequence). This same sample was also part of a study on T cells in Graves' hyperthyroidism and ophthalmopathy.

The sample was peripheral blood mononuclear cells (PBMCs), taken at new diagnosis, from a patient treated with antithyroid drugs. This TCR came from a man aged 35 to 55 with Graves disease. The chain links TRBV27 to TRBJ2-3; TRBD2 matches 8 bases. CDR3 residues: CASSFRTSWDTDTQYF. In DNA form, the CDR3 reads TGTGCCAGCAGTTTCCGGACTAGCTGGGACACAGATACGCAGTATTTT.